One sample yielded the 6 T cell receptor beta chains listed below, sequenced in a study of CD8 T cells in ankylosing spondylitis. Each CDR3 protein gets one entry after TCRdb re-called the 5' RACE reads with MiXCR. Of 130,000 or so distinct CDR3 sequences in the sample, 10% to 12% were seen once. The sequenced material came from blood, either unsorted or a sorted T cell fraction (not recorded which). Receptor source: a female donor with ankylosing spondylitis or in good health (not recorded which).

The rearrangement links TRBV7-2 to TRBJ2-2; 9 positions match TRBD1. The CDR3 runs to 16 residues. The germline V gene encodes CDR1 SGHTA and CDR2 FQGNSA. J gave up 5 bases and V 4 bases, and 8 bases lay outside the gene matches. CDR3 loop: CASSSYRDRVTGELFF. CDR3 coding DNA: TGTGCCAGCAGCTCCTACCGGGACAGGGTTACCGGGGAGCTGTTTTTT.

This clonotype was counted at least ten times. The V and J genes are TRBV20-1 and TRBJ2-1; 11 bases map to TRBD2. With 2 bases clipped from V and 4 bases from J, the junction kept 7 bases outside the gene matches. This CDR3 region has 16 residues. Germline assignment: CDR1 DFQATT and CDR2 SNEGSKA (reference sequence). The CDR3 nucleotides read TGCAGTGCTAGATCGGGGACTAGCGGAAATTACAATGAGCAGTTCTTC. Translated, it gives CSARSGTSGNYNEQFF.

In its sample, this clonotype was seen many times. The rearrangement uses TRBV24-1 and TRBJ2-1; D is possibly TRBD2 (5 bases). Germline V lookup: CDR1 KGHDR, CDR2 SFDVKD. The CDR3 consists of 13 residues. Trimming pared 8 bases from V and 4 bases from J, leaving 11 bases between. CDR3 residues: CATTDTRYNEQFF. As DNA, the CDR3 is TGTGCCACCACTGACACTAGGTACAATGAGCAGTTCTTC.

This clonotype has at least ten counts. The CDR3 bases are TGTGCCAGCGCCTACAGGGGTGACTATGGCTACACCTTC. Residues: CASAYRGDYGYTF. The chain carries TRBV27 and TRBJ1-2; 7 bases are a match to TRBD1. V was pared by 8 bases and J by 3 bases, with 6 bases of the junction left unmatched. This CDR3 is built from 13 residues. CDR1 MNHEY and CDR2 SMNVEV come from the germline V gene (reference sequence).

This clonotype was counted ten times or more. The DNA for the CDR3 is TGTGCCAGCAGTAACTCATGGGGGGGGCAGTTCTTC. It codes for CASSNSWGGQFF. This chain uses TRBV28 with TRBJ2-1; 7 bases agree with TRBD2. Per germline, CDR1 MDHEN and CDR2 SYDVKM. The CDR3 covers 12 residues. The V and J ends lost 5 bases and 12 bases, in that order; junction bases with no gene match: 7.

This clonotype was counted ten times or more. The chain joins TRBV7-2 to TRBJ2-1; D is possibly TRBD2 (6 bases). V lost 5 bases, J lost 4 bases, and 12 bases lay in between. In germline, CDR1 is SGHTA, CDR2 FQGNSA. The CDR3 is 14 amino acids. The CDR3 loop is CASSPRGTYNEQFF. In DNA, the CDR3 is TGTGCCAGCAGCCCTCGGGGGACTTACAATGAGCAGTTCTTC.